Listed below are T cell receptor beta chains from one sample, sequenced in a study of cytomegalovirus exposure and HLA in healthy donors. TCRdb's copy holds only in-frame clones and misses some; the assay was immunoSEQ multiplex PCR. The sample lists 70,000 to 95,000 clones, about 75% occurring once. Material for sequencing was PBMCs. The receptors derive from a man aged 40-49 years in good health and CMV-seronegative. Each CDR3 is given with its conserved first and last residue. Each record gives: CDR3 DNA, CDR3 protein, D gene, V gene, clone size, J gene. A D gene is named only where the DNA matches it firmly. Rows may omit the clone size; those that give it use once, few, many or a size class.

CDR3nt: TGTGCCAGCAGCGCCGGGACAGGACGGGAATCACCCCTCCACTTT
CDR3aa: CASSAGTGRESPLHF
d_gene: TRBD1
v_gene: TRBV6-5
abundance: NA
j_gene: TRBJ1-6

CDR3nt: TGTGCCAGCGCCCCCGGGACTACCGGTAGTCAGCAGTTCTTC
CDR3aa: CASAPGTTGSQQFF
d_gene: TRBD2
v_gene: TRBV6-4
abundance: NA
j_gene: TRBJ2-1

CDR3nt: TGTGCCAGTAGTCCGGCTAGCGGCTACGAGCAGTACTTC
CDR3aa: CASSPASGYEQYF
d_gene: TRBD2
v_gene: TRBV27
abundance: many
j_gene: TRBJ2-7

CDR3nt: TGTGCCAGTAGTAGGTGGGACAGGGGATTTGGAAACACCATATATTTT
CDR3aa: CASSRWDRGFGNTIYF
d_gene: TRBD1
v_gene: TRBV19
abundance: NA
j_gene: TRBJ1-3

CDR3nt: TGTGCCAGCAGGCGGACAGGGACCTCCTACGAGCAGTACTTC
CDR3aa: CASRRTGTSYEQYF
d_gene: TRBD1
v_gene: TRBV6-6
abundance: NA
j_gene: TRBJ2-7

CDR3nt: TGCGCCAGCAGCCACCCCCGGGACAGGGCAACTGAAGCTTTCTTT
CDR3aa: CASSHPRDRATEAFF
d_gene: TRBD1
v_gene: TRBV4-1
abundance: NA
j_gene: TRBJ1-1

CDR3nt: TGTGCCAGCAGCCCGACAGGCCTGGCCTACAATGAGCAGTTCTTC
CDR3aa: CASSPTGLAYNEQFF
d_gene: NA
v_gene: TRBV7-9
abundance: NA
j_gene: TRBJ2-1

CDR3nt: TGTGCCAGCGGGGGACAGGGGGCTCGGGGTGAAAAACTGTTTTTT
CDR3aa: CASGGQGARGEKLFF
d_gene: TRBD1
v_gene: TRBV27
abundance: NA
j_gene: TRBJ1-4

CDR3nt: TGTGCCAGCAGGACAGGGGACCCGTACTTC
CDR3aa: CASRTGDPYF
d_gene: TRBD1
v_gene: TRBV2
abundance: NA
j_gene: TRBJ2-7

CDR3nt: TGTGCCAGCAGTTCAACAGGCTTCACTGAAGCTTTCTTT
CDR3aa: CASSSTGFTEAFF
d_gene: NA
v_gene: TRBV6-5
abundance: NA
j_gene: TRBJ1-1

CDR3nt: TGCAGCGTCTTCGGGACAGTAAACACCGGGGAGCTGTTTTTT
CDR3aa: CSVFGTVNTGELFF
d_gene: TRBD1
v_gene: TRBV29-1
abundance: NA
j_gene: TRBJ2-2

CDR3nt: TGTGCCAGCAGCTCGGGACTAGCGGGATGGTACGAGCAGTACTTC
CDR3aa: CASSSGLAGWYEQYF
d_gene: TRBD2
v_gene: TRBV6-5
abundance: NA
j_gene: TRBJ2-7